The 26 T cell receptor beta chains presented below share a single source sample, sequenced in a study of blood T cell repertoires in COVID-19. Assay used: immunoSEQ multiplex PCR; TCRdb lists only in-frame clones, some missing. The data contain 230,000 or so clones, about 80% of them singletons. The sequenced material came from PBMCs or T cells enriched from blood (not recorded which). These receptors came from a man between 50 and 59 years old who had recovered from COVID-19.

This clone was detected only once. The V and J genes are TRBV5-1 and TRBJ1-2, with TRBD1 matching over 9 bases. The CDR3 is made up of 15 amino acids. From germline, CDR1 is SGHRS and CDR2 YFSETQ. The J segment lost 5 bases and the V segment lost 0 bases, leaving 5 bases of the junction unmatched. The CDR3 spells CASSLDTGGLYGYTF. The CDR3 nucleotides read TGCGCCAGCAGCTTGGACACAGGGGGCCTGTATGGCTACACCTTC.

The CDR3 DNA follows: TGTGCCAGCTCACCACCCGGACTCCACTCTGGGGCCAACGTCCTGACTTTC. Amino acid sequence: CASSPPGLHSGANVLTF. V is TRBV18 and J is TRBJ2-6; D may be TRBD2 (5 bases). The V end was cut by 0 bases, the J end by 0 bases, with 9 bases between. The CDR3 extends over 17 amino acids. CDR1 and CDR2 (germline): KGHSH, LQKENI.

The gene calls are TRBV7-2 and TRBJ2-7; D is unresolved. CDR3 size: 13 residues. V was cut by 1 base and J by 3 bases, with 7 bases left in between. CDR1 SGHTA and CDR2 FQGNSA come from the germline V gene. CDR3 sequence (DNA): TGTGCCAGCAGCTTAGTCGCAGTCTACGAGCAGTACTTC. Translation gives CASSLVAVYEQYF.

The chain is built from TRBV5-8 and TRBJ2-2, with 10 bases aligning to TRBD1. V shed 2 bases, J shed 4 bases, and the junction held 8 bases outside the gene matches. The length of the CDR3 is 17 residues. The germline gives CDR1 SGHTS, CDR2 YDEGEE. The CDR3 sequence: CASSFRQGAGGTGELFF. The DNA of the CDR3 is TGTGCCAGCAGCTTCCGACAGGGGGCCGGAGGCACCGGGGAGCTGTTTTTT.

V and J are TRBV5-4 and TRBJ2-7; D is unresolved. The V gene's germline CDR1 is SGHNT and CDR2 YYREEE (reference sequence). The CDR3 consists of 14 residues. The V and J ends lost 0 bases and 3 bases respectively, with 10 bases between them. In DNA form, the CDR3 reads TGTGCCAGCAGCTTGGACGAGGCAAACTACGAGCAGTACTTC. The encoded protein is CASSLDEANYEQYF.

This chain joins TRBV27 and TRBJ2-4; 9 bases are a match to TRBD2. This CDR3 region has 19 residues. V trimming: 4 bases; J trimming: 0 bases; junction bases outside the gene matches: 13. Germline CDR1 reads MNHEY; CDR2 reads SMNVEV (reference sequence). The CDR3 DNA reads TGTGCCAGCAGTTCCCTGGGGCAGCGGGGGGCCGGAGCCAAAAACATTCAGTACTTC. Protein sequence: CASSSLGQRGAGAKNIQYF.

The chain recombines TRBV5-1 with TRBJ2-3, with D possibly TRBD2 on 6 matching bases. The CDR3 consists of 14 residues. CDR1 is SGHRS, CDR2 YFSETQ, per germline. V lost 4 bases to trimming and J lost 6 bases, with 15 bases between them. CDR3: CASSPRGAPDTQYF. The CDR3 DNA sequence: TGCGCCAGCAGCCCACGCGGGGCTCCGGATACGCAGTATTTT.

The chain employs TRBV4-1 and TRBJ2-7; possible D gene TRBD2, 5 bases. The germline gives CDR1 MGHRA, CDR2 YSYEKL. The CDR3 extends over 13 amino acids. Trimming pared 0 bases from V and 3 bases from J, leaving 6 bases between. The CDR3 is CASSQETSYEQYF. CDR3 nucleotide sequence: TGCGCCAGCAGCCAAGAAACTAGCTACGAGCAGTACTTC.

J is TRBJ1-2 and V is TRBV2; D is uncertain. The germline gives CDR1 SNHLY, CDR2 FYNNEI. V gave up 8 bases and J gave up 2 bases, with 12 bases separating them. The CDR3 loop spans 13 amino acids. The CDR3 DNA sequence: TGTGCCAGCTCTCTTCAACTGAACTATGGCTACACCTTC. It yields the protein CASSLQLNYGYTF.

This clone came up once. This chain connects TRBV5-3 to TRBJ1-1, with D possibly matching TRBD1 (6 bases). TRBV5-3 is treated as an ORF (open reading frame) with a function not yet certain. V lost 4 bases, J lost 5 bases, and 15 bases lay in between. The CDR3 is 14 amino acids. For the CDR3, the DNA is TGTGCCAGAAGCCGGGTGGGGGCGAAGACTGAAGCTTTCTTT. Protein product: CARSRVGAKTEAFF.

V usage is TRBV10-1 and J usage is TRBJ2-2; possible D gene TRBD1, 6 bases. This CDR3 region has 18 residues. CDR1 is WNHNN and CDR2 is SYGVQD in the germline V gene (reference sequence). With 3 bases removed from V and 5 bases from J, the gap between germline ends came to 22 bases. CDR3 sequence (DNA): TGCGCCAGCAGTGAATCCCTACAGGGTAGGTGTTCAACCGGGGAGCTGTTTTTT. Protein product: CASSESLQGRCSTGELFF.

The chain couples TRBV30 to TRBJ1-1; no firm D call. There are 11 residues in the CDR3. V lost 4 bases and J 7 bases, leaving 10 bases between the germline ends. CDR1 and CDR2 (germline): GTSNPN, SVGIG (reference sequence). Here the CDR3 reads CAWTWRFEAFF. The CDR3 DNA is TGTGCCTGGACGTGGCGGTTTGAAGCTTTCTTT.

This rearrangement joins TRBV11-1 to TRBJ1-6, with D possibly being TRBD1 (5 bases). Looked up from germline, CDR1 is SGHAT and CDR2 is FQDESV (reference sequence). Deletions cut 2 bases from V and 10 bases from J, with 15 bases between. The CDR3 is 15 amino acids. The CDR3 nucleotides are TGTGCCAGCAGCTTAACCAGGGAGGCGGGATCACCCCTCCACTTT. This gives the protein CASSLTREAGSPLHF.

The gene calls are TRBV5-1 and TRBJ1-1, with a tentative D call TRBD1 (5 bases). Per germline, CDR1 SGHRS and CDR2 YFSETQ. This CDR3 is built from 13 residues. V gave up 6 bases and J gave up 4 bases, with 13 bases separating them. DNA for the CDR3: TGCGCCAGCATGAGTATGGGGGGCACTGAAGCTTTCTTT. It codes for CASMSMGGTEAFF.

The genes are TRBV11-2 and TRBJ1-6; perhaps TRBD1 as D (5 bases). The CDR3 is made up of 14 amino acids. V shed 5 bases and J shed 9 bases, with 14 bases lying between them. Germline V gene data show CDR1 as SGHAT and CDR2 as FQNNGV. The CDR3 loop reads CASSQGGAGSPLHF. CDR3 nucleotide sequence: TGTGCCAGCAGCCAGGGCGGGGCGGGTTCACCCCTCCACTTT.

V usage is TRBV15 and J usage is TRBJ1-5, with 7 bases matching TRBD1. CDR3 size: 16 residues. Germline values: CDR1 LNHNV, CDR2 YYDKDF (reference sequence). The V gene end was trimmed by 5 bases and the J gene end by 1 base; junction bases not matched to a gene: 8. CDR3 bases: TGTGCCACCAGCCCCGACAGGGTGGTGAGCAATCAGCCCCAGCATTTT. It is translated as CATSPDRVVSNQPQHF.

This clone showed up just once. V is TRBV5-1 and J is TRBJ2-7, with D maybe TRBD1 (5 bases). In germline, CDR1 is SGHRS, CDR2 YFSETQ. V dropped 0 bases and J dropped 3 bases, with 22 bases sitting between them. The CDR3 sequence is 18 residues long. The CDR3 protein is CASSLAPHDSWSIYEQYF. CDR3 DNA: TGCGCCAGCAGCTTGGCCCCCCACGACAGTTGGTCGATCTACGAGCAGTACTTC.

The chain has TRBV28 and TRBJ2-1; no clear D gene. CDR3 length: 15 residues. Germline CDR1 MDHEN, CDR2 SYDVKM. V shed 5 bases and J shed 0 bases, with 11 bases lying between them. The CDR3 DNA sequence: TGTGCCAGCAGTAACAGCCAGAGCTCCTACAATGAGCAGTTCTTC. Its translation is CASSNSQSSYNEQFF.

The genes are TRBV18 and TRBJ2-1, with 12 bases lining up with TRBD2. The length of the CDR3 is 16 residues. V lost 3 bases, J lost 7 bases, and 7 bases stayed unmatched. CDR1 and CDR2 from the germline V gene are KGHSH and LQKENI. Here the CDR3 DNA reads TGTGCCAGCTCACCCGCTCTAGCGGGGGGGCAAAATGAGCAGTTCTTC. It encodes CASSPALAGGQNEQFF. Drawing the rest from reference TRBV18 and TRBJ2-1, the complete variable domain is NAGVMQNPRHLVRRRGQEARLRCSPMKGHSHVYWYRQLPEEGLKFMVYLQKENIIDESGMPKERFSAEFPKEGPSILRIQQVVRGDSAAYFCASSPALAGGQNEQFFGPGTRLTVL.

The rearrangement uses TRBV6-5 and TRBJ2-5; TRBD1 matches at 12 bases. There are 15 residues in the CDR3. The germline V gene has CDR1 MNHEY and CDR2 SVGAGI. V gave up 6 bases and J gave up 5 bases; unmatched junction bases: 7. This CDR3 is CASRTGTGGLETQYF. The CDR3 DNA reads as TGTGCCAGCAGAACCGGGACAGGGGGCTTGGAGACCCAGTACTTC.

In its sample, this clone was seen a few times. V and J are TRBV18 and TRBJ1-6, with TRBD1 identical over 7 bases. After removal of 2 bases from V and 8 bases from J, the junction contained 6 bases not matched to a gene. This CDR3 is 15 amino acids long. Germline V gene data show CDR1 as KGHSH and CDR2 as LQKENI. This CDR3 is CASSPSTGWDSPLHF. The CDR3 DNA sequence: TGTGCCAGCTCACCATCGACAGGGTGGGATTCACCCCTCCACTTT.

The chain joins TRBV7-6 to TRBJ2-1; the D gene is possibly TRBD2 (6 bases). Trimming removed 5 bases at V and 6 bases at J, with 17 bases between. The CDR3 covers 15 residues. Germline values: CDR1 SGHVS, CDR2 FNYEAQ. The chain's CDR3 is CASSQDGTSINEQFF. The DNA for the CDR3 is TGTGCCAGCAGCCAGGACGGGACTTCTATCAATGAGCAGTTCTTC.

This rearrangement joins TRBV5-1 to TRBJ1-5, with a possible D match to TRBD1 (6 bases). Per germline, CDR1 SGHRS and CDR2 YFSETQ. With 2 bases removed from V and 5 bases from J, the gap between germline ends came to 14 bases. This CDR3 region has 15 residues. CDR3 nucleotides: TGCGCCAGCAGCTTAGGGGACACGACTGATCAGCCCCAGCATTTT. Translation gives CASSLGDTTDQPQHF.

The rearrangement links TRBV6-2 or TRBV6-3 to TRBJ2-1; D uncertain. The V end lost 2 bases, the J end lost 7 bases, and 18 bases lay between the germline ends. CDR3 length: 16 amino acids. Germline-derived CDR1 and CDR2 are MNHEY and SVGEGT. CDR3 in DNA: TGTGCCAGCAGTTACGGCCTATCGACTCTTCGGAATGAGCAGTTCTTC. It translates to CASSYGLSTLRNEQFF.

This clone was seen once. This chain links TRBV25-1 with TRBJ2-7; D not resolved. The CDR3 consists of 13 residues. The V gene lost 7 bases and the J gene lost 4 bases, with 14 bases spanning the gap. Germline loops: CDR1 MGHDK, CDR2 SYGVNS. The CDR3 DNA follows: TGTGCCAGCACATCGGGTTCGGTTTACGAGCAGTACTTC. Residues: CASTSGSVYEQYF.

The gene calls are TRBV9 and TRBJ1-6; D gene unclear. The germline V gene encodes CDR1 SGDLS and CDR2 YYNGEE. The CDR3 extends over 14 amino acids. V lost 0 bases to trimming and J lost 10 bases, with 11 bases between them. CDR3 sequence (DNA): TGTGCCAGCAGCGTAGGCGGGTCTCACTCACCCCTCCACTTT. Its translation: CASSVGGSHSPLHF.